This TCR beta chain came from a study of blood T cell repertoires in COVID-19. This table comes from immunoSEQ multiplex PCR, and its TCRdb copy is limited to in-frame clones, with some not included. The sample has about 350,000 clones; 88% are singletons. This receptor was taken from a woman in her twenties or thirties who had been exposed to COVID-19. The specimen sequenced was PBMCs or T cells enriched from blood (not recorded which).

The CDR3 here is CASSARTGDVGELFF. CDR3 DNA sequence: TGTGCCAGCAGCGCCCGGACAGGGGACGTCGGGGAGCTGTTTTTT. The chain joins TRBV11-2 to TRBJ2-2; TRBD1 agrees at 9 bases. Germline-derived CDR1 and CDR2 are SGHAT and FQNNGV. The CDR3 contains 15 residues. The V segment lost 5 bases and the J segment 7 bases; nucleotides outside the gene matches: 8.